Each of the 18 T cell receptor beta chains below was sequenced from the same sample in a study of human T cells and chemical hapten exposure. Each CDR3 protein gets one entry after TCRdb re-called the RACE reads with MiXCR. The sample lists 190,000 or so distinct CDR3 sequences; more than 25% were seen once. Time point noted: pre-sensitization, week 0. Stated treatment: therapeutic diphenylcyclopropenone sensitization with weekly scalp DPC. The material was whole blood, obtained in connection with sensitization to the hapten diphenylcyclopropenone (DPC). The source is a woman in her 30s with alopecia areata. Some clones in this sample may be carry-over from other donors' samples.

The chain joins TRBV14 to TRBJ1-1, with D tentatively TRBD1 (5 bases). Germline V gene lookup returns CDR1 SGHDN and CDR2 FVKESK. V dropped 0 bases and J dropped 10 bases, with 12 bases sitting between them. This CDR3 is built from 13 residues. DNA for the CDR3: TGTGCCAGCAGCCAAGATTTACGGGGGGGAGCTTTCTTT. It yields the protein CASSQDLRGGAFF.

The genes are TRBV29-1 and TRBJ1-5; TRBD1 matches at 7 bases. V shed 7 bases, J shed 11 bases, and the junction held 14 bases outside the gene matches. CDR3 length equals 13 residues. Per the germline V gene, CDR1 is SQVTM and CDR2 is ANQGSEA. The CDR3 here is CSAREAEGQSQHF. The CDR3 nucleotides are TGCAGCGCCCGGGAGGCGGAGGGACAGTCCCAGCATTTT.

This clonotype came up once. This chain uses TRBV24-1 with TRBJ1-1; D perhaps matches TRBD1 (5 bases). V gave up 2 bases and J gave up 2 bases, with 11 bases separating them. Germline CDR1 KGHDR, CDR2 SFDVKD. The CDR3 totals 15 residues. CDR3 in amino acids: CATSDSQGANTEAFF. The CDR3 coding sequence is TGTGCCACCAGTGATTCCCAAGGGGCTAACACTGAAGCTTTCTTT.

V and J are TRBV2 and TRBJ2-7, with D possibly matching TRBD1 (5 bases). This CDR3 contains 14 residues. Looked up from germline, CDR1 is SNHLY and CDR2 is FYNNEI. V was clipped by 3 bases and J by 2 bases, with 11 bases between them. Here the CDR3 DNA reads TGTGCCAGCAGTGATGTGACAGCAGCCTACGAGCAGTACTTC. It specifies CASSDVTAAYEQYF.

This clonotype showed up many times. This chain joins TRBV6-2 or TRBV6-3 and TRBJ2-3, with TRBD1 matching 9 bases. V was clipped by 6 bases and J by 2 bases; unmatched bases: 9. The V gene's germline CDR1 is MNHEY and CDR2 SVGEGT. This CDR3 spans 16 amino acids. The CDR3: CASRRTGGGITDTQYF. The CDR3 nucleotides read TGTGCCAGCAGGCGTACAGGGGGCGGAATCACAGATACGCAGTATTTT.

The rearrangement joins TRBV28 to TRBJ2-5; D is undetermined. Germline CDR1 is MDHEN and CDR2 is SYDVKM. The CDR3 loop spans 13 amino acids. V was cut by 3 bases and J by 5 bases, with 10 bases left in between. The CDR3 DNA is TGTGCCAGCAGTTTTTGGGCTGGGGAGACCCAGTACTTC. It specifies CASSFWAGETQYF.

CDR3 in DNA: TGCAGCGTTGCAGGGATAGAGACCCAGTACTTC. It encodes CSVAGIETQYF. The chain recombines TRBV29-1 with TRBJ2-5; D possibly corresponds to TRBD1 (5 bases). The CDR3 is made up of 11 amino acids. V gave up 4 bases and J gave up 4 bases, with 7 bases separating them. CDR1 SQVTM and CDR2 ANQGSEA come from the germline V gene.

The chain uses TRBV20-1 and TRBJ2-2; possibly TRBD2 for D (6 bases). V shed 4 bases and J shed 6 bases, with 15 bases lying between them. Germline V gene sequence: CDR1 DFQATT, CDR2 SNEGSKA (reference sequence). The CDR3 extends over 14 amino acids. CDR3 bases: TGCAGTGCTACCGGACTACCCGGAGCCGGGGAGCTGTTTTTT. This encodes CSATGLPGAGELFF.

The CDR3 nucleotides are TGTGCCAGCAGACGGGGCGGGGGGGGCAATGAGCAGTTCTTC. This encodes CASRRGGGGNEQFF. J is TRBJ2-1 and V is TRBV6-2 or TRBV6-3, with 9 bases fitting TRBD2. J gave up 6 bases and V 6 bases, and 6 bases lay outside the gene matches. The CDR3 length is 14 residues. Germline CDR1 MNHEY, CDR2 SVGEGT.

This clonotype turned up a few times. This chain joins TRBV7-9 and TRBJ2-5; perhaps TRBD2 as D (5 bases). The CDR3 covers 17 residues. Germline V gives CDR1 SEHNR, CDR2 FQNEAQ (reference sequence). The V end lost 1 base, the J end lost 2 bases, and 17 bases lay between the germline ends. CDR3 amino acids: CASSLGGSLILQETQYF. CDR3 nucleotide sequence: TGTGCCAGCAGCTTAGGAGGGAGCCTCATCCTTCAAGAGACCCAGTACTTC.

This clonotype was seen a few times. V and J are TRBV9 and TRBJ1-1, with D perhaps TRBD1 (6 bases). The CDR3 runs 15 residues. Germline loops: CDR1 SGDLS, CDR2 YYNGEE. V was cut by 4 bases and J by 2 bases, with 15 bases left in between. CDR3: CASSPQGQVNTEAFF. The DNA for the CDR3 is TGTGCCAGCAGCCCCCAGGGACAAGTCAACACTGAAGCTTTCTTT. Drawing the rest from reference TRBV9 and TRBJ1-1, the complete variable domain is DSGVTQTPKHLITATGQRVTLRCSPRSGDLSVYWYQQSLDQGLQFLIQYYNGEERAKGNILERFSAQQFPDLHSELNLSSLELGDSALYFCASSPQGQVNTEAFFGQGTRLTVV.

This clonotype turned up a few times. This rearrangement joins TRBV6-5 to TRBJ2-7, with D possibly TRBD2 on 6 matching bases. The CDR3 runs to 15 residues. V was clipped by 6 bases and J by 5 bases, with 20 bases between them. Per germline, CDR1 MNHEY and CDR2 SVGAGI. CDR3 protein: CASRGGPPRGNEQYF. The CDR3 DNA reads as TGTGCCAGCAGGGGCGGCCCCCCACGGGGGAACGAGCAGTACTTC.

The V and J genes are TRBV7-2 and TRBJ1-2; TRBD1 agrees at 7 bases. The CDR3 is 16 amino acids. Per the germline V gene, CDR1 is SGHTA and CDR2 is FQGNSA. V shed 3 bases and J 4 bases; nucleotides not matched to a gene: 11. The CDR3: CASSLDLGTEVYGYTF. CDR3 DNA sequence: TGTGCCAGCAGCTTGGATCTAGGGACAGAAGTCTATGGCTACACCTTC.

V usage is TRBV25-1 and J usage is TRBJ1-2; a possible D gene is TRBD1 (5 bases). V shed 6 bases and J shed 7 bases, with 12 bases lying between them. Germline V lookup: CDR1 MGHDK, CDR2 SYGVNS. The CDR3 has 12 amino acids. As DNA, the CDR3 is TGTGCCAGCAGCCGGACAAAGGGTGGCTACACCTTC. Translated: CASSRTKGGYTF.

This clonotype was observed a handful of times. This chain connects TRBV7-2 to TRBJ2-5; D perhaps matches TRBD2 (6 bases). V shed 4 bases and J shed 5 bases, with 14 bases lying between them. Germline assignment: CDR1 SGHTA and CDR2 FQGNSA. This CDR3 is built from 14 residues. The CDR3 here is CASSSRTTGETQYF. CDR3 bases: TGTGCCAGCAGCTCTAGGACTACCGGGGAGACCCAGTACTTC.

This clonotype was found a few times. The chain combines TRBV28 with TRBJ1-5, with TRBD1 identical over 9 bases. Germline V gene sequence: CDR1 MDHEN, CDR2 SYDVKM. The V and J ends lost 2 bases and 4 bases, in that order; junction bases with no gene match: 6. The CDR3 covers 16 residues. This CDR3 reads CASSLMGQGNNQPQHF. CDR3 bases: TGTGCCAGCAGTTTAATGGGACAGGGAAATAATCAGCCCCAGCATTTT.

CDR3 nucleotide sequence: TGTGCCAGCAGTTACGGGGGAGGTTCGGGACGGTTTGGAAACACCATATATTTT. Its protein product is CASSYGGGSGRFGNTIYF. V and J are TRBV6-5 and TRBJ1-3; TRBD1 might be the D (5 bases). This CDR3 region has 18 residues. Between the trimmed V and J ends, which lost 2 bases and 3 bases, there was a span of 20 bases. Per germline, CDR1 MNHEY and CDR2 SVGAGI.

The V and J genes are TRBV4-2 and TRBJ1-5; 7 bases match TRBD1. This CDR3 is built from 14 residues. The V gene end was trimmed by 1 base and the J gene end by 6 bases; junction bases not matched to a gene: 3. Germline assignment: CDR1 LGHNA and CDR2 YNFKEQ. CDR3 region: CASSQAPGGQPQHF. The DNA of the CDR3 is TGTGCCAGCAGCCAAGCTCCAGGGGGTCAGCCCCAGCATTTT.